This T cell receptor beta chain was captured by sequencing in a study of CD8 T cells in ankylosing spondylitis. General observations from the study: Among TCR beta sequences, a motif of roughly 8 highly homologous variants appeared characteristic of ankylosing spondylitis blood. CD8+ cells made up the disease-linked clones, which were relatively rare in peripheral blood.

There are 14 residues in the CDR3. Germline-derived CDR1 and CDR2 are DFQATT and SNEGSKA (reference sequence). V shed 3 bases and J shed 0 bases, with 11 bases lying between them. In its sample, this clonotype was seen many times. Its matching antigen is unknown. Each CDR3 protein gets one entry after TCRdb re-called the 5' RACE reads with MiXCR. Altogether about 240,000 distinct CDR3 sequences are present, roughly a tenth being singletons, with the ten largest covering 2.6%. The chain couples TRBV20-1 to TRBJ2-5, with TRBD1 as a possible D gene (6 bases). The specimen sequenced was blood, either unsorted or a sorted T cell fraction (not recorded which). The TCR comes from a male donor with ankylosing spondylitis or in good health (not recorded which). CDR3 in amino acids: CSARRGGDQETQYF. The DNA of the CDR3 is TGCAGTGCTAGGAGAGGGGGTGACCAAGAGACCCAGTACTTC.